This TCR beta chain was retrieved from a study of CD8+ T cells in alopecia areata. V lost 4 bases, J lost 2 bases, and 7 bases stayed unmatched. The germline V gene encodes CDR1 SNHLY and CDR2 FYNNEI. This CDR3 contains 15 residues. RNA was isolated and reverse transcribed to cDNA, the sequencing template. TCRdb's table, derived via immunoSEQ multiplex PCR, lists solely in-frame clones and lacks some. Of roughly 100,000 clones in the sample, around three fifths were seen once. The sample comprised CD4+ T cells sorted from blood. The clonotype comes from a human donor in good health. This rearrangement joins TRBV2 to TRBJ1-2; 7 nucleotides match TRBD1. CDR3 residues: CASSVAPGGNYGYTF. The CDR3 nucleotides read TGTGCCAGCAGTGTAGCGCCAGGGGGGAACTATGGCTACACCTTC.